This T cell receptor beta chain was identified during a study of T cell responses to AZD1222 COVID-19 vaccine. Study-level results: Just five or six AZD1222 recipients were seropositive at baseline. Reportedly, nearly half of unique spike TCRs recognized epitopes outside B.1.351/B.1.1.7 mutations.

Germline CDR1 LGHNA, CDR2 YSLEER. The CDR3 is 15 residues long. The J segment lost 2 bases and the V segment lost 4 bases, leaving 5 bases of the junction unmatched. Libraries were prepared by immunoSEQ multiplex PCR; TCRdb keeps only in-frame clonotypes and omits some of them. The sample carries just under 150,000 clones, over 75% recorded once. In regard to this clone: Its target is not known.

V gene TRBV4-3 combines with J gene TRBJ2-7; 10 bases are a match to TRBD1. Sequencing used peripheral blood, obtained 28 days after the second dose of the MenACWY control vaccine. The sequence came from an adult who received the MenACWY meningococcal vaccine as a control. CDR3 in amino acids: CASSRVDRGPYEQYF. CDR3 DNA: TGCGCCAGCAGCCGGGTTGACAGGGGGCCCTACGAGCAGTACTTC.